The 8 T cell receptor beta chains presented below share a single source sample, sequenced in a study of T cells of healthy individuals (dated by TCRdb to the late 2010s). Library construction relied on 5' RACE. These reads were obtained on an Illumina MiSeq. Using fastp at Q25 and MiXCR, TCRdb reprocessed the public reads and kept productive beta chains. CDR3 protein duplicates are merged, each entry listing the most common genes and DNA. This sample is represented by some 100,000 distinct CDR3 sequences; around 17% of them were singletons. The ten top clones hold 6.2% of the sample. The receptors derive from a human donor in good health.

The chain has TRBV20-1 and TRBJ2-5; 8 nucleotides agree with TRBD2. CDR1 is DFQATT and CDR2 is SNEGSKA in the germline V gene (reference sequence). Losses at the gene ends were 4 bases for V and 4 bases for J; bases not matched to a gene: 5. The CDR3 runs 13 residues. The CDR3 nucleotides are TGCAGTGCTACCGGGACTAGGGGAGAGACCCAGTACTTC. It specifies CSATGTRGETQYF.

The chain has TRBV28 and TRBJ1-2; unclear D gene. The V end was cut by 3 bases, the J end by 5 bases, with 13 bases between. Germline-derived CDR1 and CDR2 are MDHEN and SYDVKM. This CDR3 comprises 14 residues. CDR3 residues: CASSFGEGLYGYTF. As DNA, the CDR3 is TGTGCCAGCAGTTTTGGGGAGGGTCTTTATGGCTACACCTTC.

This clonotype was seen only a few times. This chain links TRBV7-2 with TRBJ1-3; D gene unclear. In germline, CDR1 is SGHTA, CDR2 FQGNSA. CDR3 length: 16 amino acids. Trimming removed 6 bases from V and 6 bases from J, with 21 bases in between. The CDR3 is CASSQDGSGSPNTIYF. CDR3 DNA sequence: TGTGCCAGCAGTCAGGACGGTTCTGGATCGCCAAACACCATATATTTT.

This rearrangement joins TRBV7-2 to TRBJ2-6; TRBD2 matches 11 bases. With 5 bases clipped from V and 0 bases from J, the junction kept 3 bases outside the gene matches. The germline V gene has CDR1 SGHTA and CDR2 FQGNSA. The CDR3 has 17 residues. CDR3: CASSKGLADSGANVLTF. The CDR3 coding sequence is TGTGCCAGCAGCAAGGGACTAGCGGACTCTGGGGCCAACGTCCTGACTTTC.

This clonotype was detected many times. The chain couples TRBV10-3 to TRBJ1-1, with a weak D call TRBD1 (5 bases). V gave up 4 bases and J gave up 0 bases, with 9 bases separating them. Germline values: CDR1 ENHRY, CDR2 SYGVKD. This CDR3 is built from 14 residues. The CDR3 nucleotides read TGTGCCATCAGTGGGGGGGAAATGAACACTGAAGCTTTCTTT. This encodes CAISGGEMNTEAFF.

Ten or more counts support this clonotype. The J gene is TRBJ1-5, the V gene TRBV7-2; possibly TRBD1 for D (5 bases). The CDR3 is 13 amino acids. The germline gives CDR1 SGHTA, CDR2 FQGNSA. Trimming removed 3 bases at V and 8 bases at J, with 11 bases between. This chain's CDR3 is CASSFGWGEPQHF. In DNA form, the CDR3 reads TGTGCCAGCAGCTTTGGCTGGGGGGAGCCCCAGCATTTT.

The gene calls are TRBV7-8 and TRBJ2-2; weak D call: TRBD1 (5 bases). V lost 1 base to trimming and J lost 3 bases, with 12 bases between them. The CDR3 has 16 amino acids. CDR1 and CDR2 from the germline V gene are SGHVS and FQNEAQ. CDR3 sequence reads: CASSLDREGDTGELFF. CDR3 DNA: TGTGCCAGCAGCTTAGATCGAGAAGGGGACACCGGGGAGCTGTTTTTT.

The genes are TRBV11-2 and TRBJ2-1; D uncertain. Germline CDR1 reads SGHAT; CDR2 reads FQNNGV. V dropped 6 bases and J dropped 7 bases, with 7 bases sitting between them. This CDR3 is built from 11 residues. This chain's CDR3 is CASSMENEQFF. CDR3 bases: TGTGCCAGCAGTATGGAGAATGAGCAGTTCTTC.